This T cell receptor (beta chain) was identified in a study of blood T cell repertoires in COVID-19. Study-level information: The analysed material was cDNA or gDNA that came from T cells, B-cell-depleted T cells, or PBMCs.

The CDR3 spans 17 residues. V lost 10 bases, J lost 0 bases, and 23 bases lay in between. Germline V gene sequence: CDR1 ENHRY, CDR2 SYGVKD. Authors' analysis steps: Reference gene primer amplification yielded estimated nucleated cell counts. Only in-frame clones appear in the TCRdb table, and some are missing; sequencing was by immunoSEQ multiplex PCR. D and trimming come from the DNA, and the V and J calls and clone size come from that table. The profile shows fewer than 4,500 clones, more than 75% of them singletons. The genes are TRBV10-3 and TRBJ2-3; perhaps TRBD1 as D (6 bases). This TCR derives from a human donor with active or convalescent COVID-19. The donor label of this sample is uncertain. The sequenced sample consisted of peripheral blood. The CDR3 DNA sequence: TGTGCCACCCGCCCCCCATCCCAGGGGAATAGCACAGATACGCAGTATTTT. This encodes CATRPPSQGNSTDTQYF.